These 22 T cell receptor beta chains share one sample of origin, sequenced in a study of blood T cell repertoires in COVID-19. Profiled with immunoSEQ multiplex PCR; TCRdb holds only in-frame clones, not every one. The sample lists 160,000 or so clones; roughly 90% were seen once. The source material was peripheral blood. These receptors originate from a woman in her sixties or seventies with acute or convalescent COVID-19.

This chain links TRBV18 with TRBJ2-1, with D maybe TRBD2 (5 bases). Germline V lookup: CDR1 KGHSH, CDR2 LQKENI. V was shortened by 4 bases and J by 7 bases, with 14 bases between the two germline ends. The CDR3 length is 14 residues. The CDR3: CASSHERLANEQFF. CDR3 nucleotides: TGTGCCAGCTCACATGAGCGGCTAGCTAATGAGCAGTTCTTC.

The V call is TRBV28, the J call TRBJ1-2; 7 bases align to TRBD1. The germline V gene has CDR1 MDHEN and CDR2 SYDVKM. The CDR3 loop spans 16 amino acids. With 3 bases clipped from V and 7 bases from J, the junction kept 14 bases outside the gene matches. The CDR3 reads CASSLRTGGISSGYTF. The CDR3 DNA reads TGTGCCAGCAGTTTGAGGACAGGCGGAATTTCGAGTGGCTACACCTTC.

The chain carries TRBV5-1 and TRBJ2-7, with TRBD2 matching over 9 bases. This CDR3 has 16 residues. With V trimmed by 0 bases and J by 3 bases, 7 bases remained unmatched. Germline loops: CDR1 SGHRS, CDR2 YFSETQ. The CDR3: CASSLASTSGSYEQYF. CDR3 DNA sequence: TGCGCCAGCAGCTTGGCCTCGACTAGCGGCAGCTACGAGCAGTACTTC.

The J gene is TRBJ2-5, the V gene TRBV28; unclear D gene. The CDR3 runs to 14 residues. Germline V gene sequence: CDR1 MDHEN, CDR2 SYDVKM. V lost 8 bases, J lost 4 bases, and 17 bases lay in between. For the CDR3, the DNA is TGTGCCAGCGAGCACGAGGAGATCCCAGAGACCCAGTACTTC. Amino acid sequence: CASEHEEIPETQYF. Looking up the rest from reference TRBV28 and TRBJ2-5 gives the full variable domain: DVKVTQSSRYLVKRTGEKVFLECVQDMDHENMFWYRQDPGLGLRLIYFSYDVKMKEKGDIPEGYSVSREKKERFSLILESASTNQTSMYLCASEHEEIPETQYFGPGTRLLVL.

The DNA for the CDR3 is TGTGCCAGCAGTGAAACAGCCTATGGCTACACCTTC. It translates to CASSETAYGYTF. The chain joins TRBV2 to TRBJ1-2; no definite D call. Germline CDR1 is SNHLY and CDR2 is FYNNEI. Trimming cost V 2 bases and J 4 bases, with 5 bases left between them. The CDR3 has 12 amino acids. Together with reference TRBV2 and TRBJ1-2, the CDR3 gives the full variable domain: EPEVTQTPSHQVTQMGQEVILRCVPISNHLYFYWYRQILGQKVEFLVSFYNNEISEKSEIFDDQFSVERPDGSNFTLKIRSTKLEDSAMYFCASSETAYGYTFGSGTRLTVV.

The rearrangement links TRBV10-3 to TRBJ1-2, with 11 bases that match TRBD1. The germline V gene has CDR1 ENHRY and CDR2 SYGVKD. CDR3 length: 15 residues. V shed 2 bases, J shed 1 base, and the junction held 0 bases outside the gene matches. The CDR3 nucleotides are TGTGCCATCAGTGAGGGGACAGGGGGTAACTATGGCTACACCTTC. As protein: CAISEGTGGNYGYTF.

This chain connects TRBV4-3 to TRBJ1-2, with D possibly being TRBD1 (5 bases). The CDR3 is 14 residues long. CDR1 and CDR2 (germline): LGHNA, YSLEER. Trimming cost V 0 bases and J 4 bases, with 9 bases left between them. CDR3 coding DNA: TGCGCCAGCAGCCAAGATTACGGGGGCTATGGCTACACCTTC. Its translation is CASSQDYGGYGYTF.

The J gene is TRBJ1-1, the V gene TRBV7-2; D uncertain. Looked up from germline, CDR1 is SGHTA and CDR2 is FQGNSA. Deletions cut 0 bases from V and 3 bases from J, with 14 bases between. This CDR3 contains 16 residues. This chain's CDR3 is CASSLAGSGWDTEAFF. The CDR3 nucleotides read TGTGCCAGCAGCTTAGCGGGATCGGGGTGGGACACTGAAGCTTTCTTT. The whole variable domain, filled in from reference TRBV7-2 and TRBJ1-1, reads GAGVSQSPSNKVTEKGKDVELRCDPISGHTALYWYRQSLGQGLEFLIYFQGNSAPDKSGLPSDRFSAERTGGSVSTLTIQRTQQEDSAVYLCASSLAGSGWDTEAFFGQGTRLTVV.

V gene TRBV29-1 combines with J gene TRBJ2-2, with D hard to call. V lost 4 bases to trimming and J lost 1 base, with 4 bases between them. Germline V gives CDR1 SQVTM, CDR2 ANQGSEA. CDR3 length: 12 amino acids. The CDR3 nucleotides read TGCAGCGTTGCCTGGAACACCGGGGAGCTGTTTTTT. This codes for CSVAWNTGELFF.

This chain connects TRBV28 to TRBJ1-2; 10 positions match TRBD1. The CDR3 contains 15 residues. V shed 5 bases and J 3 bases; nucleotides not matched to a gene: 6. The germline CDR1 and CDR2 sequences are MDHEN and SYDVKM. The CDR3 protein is CASSPAGTGDYGYTF. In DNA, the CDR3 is TGTGCCAGCAGTCCCGCCGGGACAGGGGACTATGGCTACACCTTC.

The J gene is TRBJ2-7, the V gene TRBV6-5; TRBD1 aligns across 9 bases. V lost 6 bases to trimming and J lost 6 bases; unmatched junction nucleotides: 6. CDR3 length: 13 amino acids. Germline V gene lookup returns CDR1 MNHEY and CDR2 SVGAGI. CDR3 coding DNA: TGTGCCAGCAGACAGGGGGCCGCTGGCGAGCAGTACTTC. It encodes CASRQGAAGEQYF.

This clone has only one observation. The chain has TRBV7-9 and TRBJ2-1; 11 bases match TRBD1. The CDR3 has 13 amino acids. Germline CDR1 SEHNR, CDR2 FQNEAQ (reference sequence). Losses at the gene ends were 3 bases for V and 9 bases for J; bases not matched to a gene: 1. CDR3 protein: CASSFGTGGEQFF. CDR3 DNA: TGTGCCAGCAGCTTCGGGACAGGGGGTGAGCAGTTCTTC.

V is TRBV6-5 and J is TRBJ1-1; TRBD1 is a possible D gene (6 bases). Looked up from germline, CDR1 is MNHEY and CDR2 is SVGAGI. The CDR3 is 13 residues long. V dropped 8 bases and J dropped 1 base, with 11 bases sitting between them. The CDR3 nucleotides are TGTGCCAGCTGGGGACACCCGAACACTGAAGCTTTCTTT. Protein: CASWGHPNTEAFF.

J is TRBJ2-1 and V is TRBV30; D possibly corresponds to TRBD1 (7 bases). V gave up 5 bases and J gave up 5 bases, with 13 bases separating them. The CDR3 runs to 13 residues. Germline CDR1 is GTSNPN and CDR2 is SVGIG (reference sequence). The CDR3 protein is CAWGGDSNNEQFF. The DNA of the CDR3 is TGTGCCTGGGGAGGGGACAGTAACAATGAGCAGTTCTTC.

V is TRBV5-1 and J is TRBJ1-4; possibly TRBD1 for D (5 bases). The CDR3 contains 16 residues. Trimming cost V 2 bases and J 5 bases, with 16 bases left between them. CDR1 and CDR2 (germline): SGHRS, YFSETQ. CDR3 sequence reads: CASSLGQGPRNEKLFF. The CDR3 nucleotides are TGCGCCAGCAGCTTAGGGCAGGGCCCCAGAAATGAAAAACTGTTTTTT.

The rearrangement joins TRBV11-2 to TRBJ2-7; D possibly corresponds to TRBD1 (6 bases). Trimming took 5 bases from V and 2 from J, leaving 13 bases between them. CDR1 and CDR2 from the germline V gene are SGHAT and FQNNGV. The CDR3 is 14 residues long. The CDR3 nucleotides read TGTGCCAGCAGCAAGACAGGAATCACCTACGAGCAGTACTTC. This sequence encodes CASSKTGITYEQYF. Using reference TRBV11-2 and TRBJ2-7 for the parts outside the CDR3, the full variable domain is EAGVAQSPRYKIIEKRQSVAFWCNPISGHATLYWYQQILGQGPKLLIQFQNNGVVDDSQLPKDRFSAERLKGVDSTLKIQPAKLEDSAVYLCASSKTGITYEQYFGPGTRLTVT.

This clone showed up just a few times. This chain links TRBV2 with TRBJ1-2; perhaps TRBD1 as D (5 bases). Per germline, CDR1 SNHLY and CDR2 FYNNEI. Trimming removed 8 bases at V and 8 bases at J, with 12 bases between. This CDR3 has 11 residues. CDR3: CASRGGGGYTF. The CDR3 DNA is TGTGCCAGCCGGGGGGGAGGCGGCTACACCTTC.

This CDR3 reads CAISAGRSGLRDFYEQYF. CDR3 nucleotides: TGTGCCATCAGTGCCGGGAGGTCGGGATTACGGGATTTCTACGAGCAGTACTTC. This sequence joins TRBV10-3 and TRBJ2-7; 7 positions agree with TRBD2. This CDR3 is built from 18 residues. In germline, CDR1 is ENHRY, CDR2 SYGVKD. Trimming took 4 bases from V and 3 from J; bases not matched to a gene: 18.

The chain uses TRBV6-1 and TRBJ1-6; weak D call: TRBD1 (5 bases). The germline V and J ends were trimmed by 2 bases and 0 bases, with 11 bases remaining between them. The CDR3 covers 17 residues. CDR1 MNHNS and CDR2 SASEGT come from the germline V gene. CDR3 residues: CASSERGPSSYNSPLHF. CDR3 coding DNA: TGTGCCAGCAGTGAAAGGGGCCCGAGCTCCTATAATTCACCCCTCCACTTT.

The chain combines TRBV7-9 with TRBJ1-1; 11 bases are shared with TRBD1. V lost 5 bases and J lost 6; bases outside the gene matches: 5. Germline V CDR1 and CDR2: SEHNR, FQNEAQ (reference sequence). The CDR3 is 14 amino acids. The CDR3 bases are TGTGCCAGCAGCAACGGACAGGGGGCTTCTGAAGCTTTCTTT. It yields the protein CASSNGQGASEAFF.

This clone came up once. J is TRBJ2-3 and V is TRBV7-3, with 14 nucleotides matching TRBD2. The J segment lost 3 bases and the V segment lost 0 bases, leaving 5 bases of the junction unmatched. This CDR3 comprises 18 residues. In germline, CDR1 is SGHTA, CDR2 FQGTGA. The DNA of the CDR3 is TGTGCCAGCAGCTTAACGGGACTAGCGGGAGCAAGAACAGATACGCAGTATTTT. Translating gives CASSLTGLAGARTDTQYF.

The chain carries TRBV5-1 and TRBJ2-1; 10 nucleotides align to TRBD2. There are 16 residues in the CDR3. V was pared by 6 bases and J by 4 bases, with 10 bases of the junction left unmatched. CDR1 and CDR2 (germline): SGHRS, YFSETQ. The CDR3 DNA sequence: TGCGCCAGCAAGGTTGCGCTAGCGGGGGCATACAATGAGCAGTTCTTC. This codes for CASKVALAGAYNEQFF.